The 25 T cell receptor beta chains reported below all come from one sample, sequenced in a study of cytomegalovirus exposure and HLA in healthy donors. In the PCR, 60 Vbeta and 13 Jbeta primers were used. The assay was immunoSEQ multiplex PCR, and TCRdb's table has in-frame clones only and misses some. The sample records around 120,000 clones, around 77% being singletons. The sequencing sample was made of PBMCs. Source of these receptors: a man aged 50 to 59 in good health and CMV-seropositive.

This clone was picked up a small number of times. The CDR3 region is CASSPQEQGGGYTF. CDR3 bases: TGTGCCAGCTCACCTCAAGAGCAGGGCGGAGGCTACACCTTC. The chain combines TRBV18 with TRBJ1-2, with D possibly TRBD1 on 5 matching bases. V lost 3 bases to trimming and J lost 8 bases, with 16 bases between them. This CDR3 is 14 amino acids long. Germline lookup yields CDR1 KGHSH and CDR2 LQKENI.

The chain links TRBV10-3 to TRBJ2-2; 16 nucleotides match TRBD2. This CDR3 spans 17 amino acids. J gave up 2 bases and V 10 bases, and 7 bases lay outside the gene matches. Germline CDR1 is ENHRY and CDR2 is SYGVKD. This CDR3 is CATGTSGGAGNTGELFF. The DNA of the CDR3 is TGTGCCACCGGGACTAGCGGGGGGGCCGGAAACACCGGGGAGCTGTTTTTT.

The V call is TRBV10-2, the J call TRBJ2-6; no definite D call. Trimming stripped 5 bases from V and 0 bases from J, with 2 bases between. Germline V gives CDR1 WSHSY, CDR2 SAAADI. The CDR3 has 13 residues. CDR3 DNA: TGCGCCAGCAGTCTCTCTGGGGCCAACGTCCTGACTTTC. Its translation is CASSLSGANVLTF.

The chain couples TRBV30 to TRBJ2-1; D may be TRBD1 (5 bases). Germline V gene lookup returns CDR1 GTSNPN and CDR2 SVGIG (reference sequence). V lost 2 bases, J lost 8 bases, and 13 bases lay in between. CDR3 length: 13 residues. CDR3 protein: CAWSTTGLDEQFF. The CDR3 bases are TGTGCCTGGAGTACCACAGGTCTCGATGAGCAGTTCTTC. Filled out from reference TRBV30 and TRBJ2-1, the complete variable domain reads SQTIHQWPATLVQPVGSPLSLECTVEGTSNPNLYWYRQAAGRGLQLLFYSVGIGQISSEVPQNLSASRPQDRQFILSSKKLLLSDSGFYLCAWSTTGLDEQFFGPGTRLTVL.

This chain connects TRBV11-3 to TRBJ1-2, with D perhaps TRBD1 (6 bases). V was trimmed by 5 bases and J by 2 bases, leaving 30 bases between them. The CDR3 is made up of 20 amino acids. Germline V gene data show CDR1 as SGHNT and CDR2 as YENEEA. The DNA of the CDR3 is TGTGCCAGCAGCCAAACCGGGGTGTGGGGGCGACCGGATTCCAACTATGGCTACACCTTC. Amino acid sequence: CASSQTGVWGRPDSNYGYTF.

The table lists this clone with a few counts. The genes are TRBV4-2 and TRBJ2-3; 10 nucleotides align to TRBD2. The CDR3 covers 14 residues. Germline values: CDR1 LGHNA, CDR2 YNFKEQ. Germline trimming cut 0 bases from V and 14 bases from J; bases unmatched to any gene: 8. In DNA form, the CDR3 reads TGTGCCAGCAGCCAAGAACTAGCGGGAACAGCCAGGTATTTT. Translation: CASSQELAGTARYF.

The CDR3 protein is CASYTGEDYGYTF. CDR3 DNA sequence: TGTGCCAGCTACACAGGGGAAGACTATGGCTACACCTTC. The chain couples TRBV28 to TRBJ1-2; TRBD1 agrees at 7 bases. With 8 bases clipped from V and 3 bases from J, the junction kept 6 bases outside the gene matches. This CDR3 has 13 amino acids. Germline values: CDR1 MDHEN, CDR2 SYDVKM.

This clone was seen only once. The chain carries TRBV19 and TRBJ2-1; D is unclear. CDR3 length: 14 amino acids. Germline CDR1 reads LNHDA; CDR2 reads SQIVND (reference sequence). V lost 2 bases to trimming and J lost 10 bases, with 15 bases between them. CDR3 sequence (DNA): TGTGCCAGTAGTATATTTGAGAGAGGTGGCGAGCAGTTCTTC. It codes for CASSIFERGGEQFF.

The V gene is TRBV6-5, the J gene TRBJ1-2, with D unresolved. This CDR3 contains 14 residues. CDR1 is MNHEY and CDR2 is SVGAGI in the germline V gene. Trimming pared 9 bases from V and 0 bases from J, leaving 14 bases between. This chain's CDR3 is CARELPGTNYGYTF. In DNA form, the CDR3 reads TGTGCCAGGGAGCTGCCGGGGACTAACTATGGCTACACCTTC.

The chain has TRBV19 and TRBJ1-5, with D possibly being TRBD1 (5 bases). V was clipped by 9 bases and J by 1 base, with 19 bases between them. Germline V gene sequence: CDR1 LNHDA, CDR2 SQIVND (reference sequence). The CDR3 spans 16 residues. Here the CDR3 DNA reads TGTGCCAGCCTGGGGGGGATACAGAAGAGCAATCAGCCCCAGCATTTT. It specifies CASLGGIQKSNQPQHF. The full variable domain, with the rest looked up from reference TRBV19 and TRBJ1-5, is DGGITQSPKYLFRKEGQNVTLSCEQNLNHDAMYWYRQDPGQGLRLIYYSQIVNDFQKGDIAEGYSVSREKKESFPLTVTSAQKNPTAFYLCASLGGIQKSNQPQHFGDGTRLSIL.

The CDR3 region is CSVESGGYEQYF. The CDR3 DNA is TGCAGCGTTGAAAGCGGGGGCTACGAGCAGTACTTC. This chain connects TRBV29-1 to TRBJ2-7; 8 positions match TRBD2. The germline gives CDR1 SQVTM, CDR2 ANQGSEA. Trimming took 2 bases from V and 3 from J; bases not matched to a gene: 0. The CDR3 is 12 amino acids.

As to this clone: The junction shows a germline mismatch at one end, possibly a read error. The chain recombines TRBV7-9 with TRBJ1-2; unclear D gene. The CDR3 is made up of 11 amino acids. Germline values: CDR1 SEHNR, CDR2 FQNEAQ (reference sequence). CDR3 loop: CASSLYYGYTF. The CDR3 DNA sequence: TGTGCCAGCAGCTTATACTACGGCTACACCTTC. Variable domain in full (rest from reference TRBV7-9 and TRBJ1-2): DTGVSQNPRHKITKRGQNVTFRCDPISEHNRLYWYRQTLGQGPEFLTYFQNEAQLEKSRLLSDRFSAERPKGSFSTLEIQRTEQGDSAMYLCASSLYYGYTFGSGTRLTVV.

The V and J genes are TRBV25-1 and TRBJ2-5; possibly TRBD1 for D (7 bases). The DNA end lines up better with TRBJ2-7; the J call may be wrong. The germline gives CDR1 MGHDK, CDR2 SYGVNS. This CDR3 spans 16 amino acids. CDR3 sequence: CASSEGGTAPLYEQYF. For the CDR3, the DNA is TGTGCCAGCAGTGAAGGGGGGACAGCCCCCCTCTACGAGCAGTACTTC.

The chain carries TRBV4-3 and TRBJ1-5; 7 bases align to TRBD1. Per germline, CDR1 LGHNA and CDR2 YSLEER. This CDR3 is 17 amino acids long. Trimming cost V 3 bases and J 1 base; bases outside gene matches: 9. The CDR3 bases are TGCGCCAGCAGCCATGCGCACAGGGGATCCAGCAATCAGCCCCAGCATTTT. This translates into CASSHAHRGSSNQPQHF.

This sequence joins TRBV5-1 and TRBJ2-5; D might be TRBD1 (5 bases). The CDR3 contains 16 residues. The germline gives CDR1 SGHRS, CDR2 YFSETQ. Between the trimmed V and J ends, which lost 2 bases and 0 bases, there was a span of 14 bases. Here the CDR3 reads CASSFTPRGNQETQYF. The CDR3 DNA reads TGCGCCAGCAGCTTCACCCCTAGGGGAAACCAAGAGACCCAGTACTTC.

The chain combines TRBV7-9 with TRBJ2-7; possibly TRBD2 for D (7 bases). The germline CDR1 and CDR2 sequences are SEHNR and FQNEAQ (reference sequence). The CDR3 covers 14 residues. The V end lost 3 bases, the J end lost 3 bases, and 12 bases lay between the germline ends. The CDR3 spells CASSLGGAVYEQYF. The CDR3 DNA reads TGTGCCAGCAGCTTGGGGGGGGCCGTCTACGAGCAGTACTTC. The full variable domain, its missing parts supplied by reference TRBV7-9 and TRBJ2-7, is DTGVSQNPRHKITKRGQNVTFRCDPISEHNRLYWYRQTLGQGPEFLTYFQNEAQLEKSRLLSDRFSAERPKGSFSTLEIQRTEQGDSAMYLCASSLGGAVYEQYFGPGTRLTVT.

V and J are TRBV5-1 and TRBJ2-3; D is ambiguous. The ends were cut back, 1 base at V and 1 base at J, with 7 bases in the middle. CDR3 length: 14 amino acids. Germline V gene data show CDR1 as SGHRS and CDR2 as YFSETQ. The CDR3 DNA reads TGCGCCAGCAGCTTGTCCCCGGGCACAGATACGCAGTATTTT. It specifies CASSLSPGTDTQYF.

The chain links TRBV29-1 to TRBJ1-2; the match to TRBD1 covers 8 bases. V shed 4 bases and J 8 bases; nucleotides not matched to a gene: 6. Per the germline V gene, CDR1 is SQVTM and CDR2 is ANQGSEA. This CDR3 spans 12 amino acids. CDR3 loop: CSVATGALGYTF. In DNA form, the CDR3 reads TGCAGCGTTGCGACAGGGGCGCTGGGCTACACCTTC.

The chain joins TRBV5-6 to TRBJ2-1, with TRBD2 identical over 9 bases. Germline CDR1 and CDR2: SGHDT and YYEEEE. V was pared by 2 bases and J by 6 bases, with 3 bases of the junction left unmatched. This CDR3 is 14 amino acids long. CDR3 residues: CASSLAGGSNEQFF. For the CDR3, the DNA is TGTGCCAGCAGCTTAGCGGGAGGAAGCAATGAGCAGTTCTTC.

This chain links TRBV7-6 with TRBJ2-2; possible D gene TRBD1, 5 bases. Trimming pared 5 bases from V and 7 bases from J, leaving 20 bases between. Germline assignment: CDR1 SGHVS and CDR2 FNYEAQ. The CDR3 is 16 amino acids. Here the CDR3 reads CASSATQERALGELFF. CDR3 coding DNA: TGTGCCAGCAGCGCAACACAGGAACGCGCGCTCGGGGAGCTGTTTTTT. Variable domain in full (rest from reference TRBV7-6 and TRBJ2-2): GAGVSQSPRYKVTKRGQDVALRCDPISGHVSLYWYRQALGQGPEFLTYFNYEAQQDKSGLPNDRFSAERPEGSISTLTIQRTEQRDSAMYRCASSATQERALGELFFGEGSRLTVL.

This clone was detected once. The rearrangement joins TRBV18 to TRBJ2-1, with TRBD2 matching over 10 bases. The CDR3 is 15 residues long. With 6 bases clipped from V and 3 bases from J, the junction kept 5 bases outside the gene matches. In germline, CDR1 is KGHSH, CDR2 LQKENI. The CDR3 spells CASSPSGRSYNEQFF. The CDR3 bases are TGTGCCAGCTCGCCTAGCGGGAGAAGCTACAATGAGCAGTTCTTC.

The rearrangement links TRBV6-5 to TRBJ1-4; D might be TRBD1 (5 bases). Germline V CDR1 and CDR2: MNHEY, SVGAGI. The CDR3 is made up of 14 amino acids. The germline V and J ends were trimmed by 4 bases and 5 bases, with 11 bases remaining between them. CDR3 sequence (DNA): TGTGCCAGCAGTTTCGGGCAGGGAAATGAAAAACTGTTTTTT. It translates to CASSFGQGNEKLFF.

CDR3 coding DNA: TGTGCCAGCAACTCCGGGACAGGCAATCGTGCGAACACTGAAGCTTTCTTT. It encodes CASNSGTGNRANTEAFF. The rearrangement joins TRBV6-4 to TRBJ1-1; 8 nucleotides align to TRBD1. V shed 7 bases and J 1 base; nucleotides not matched to a gene: 14. From germline, CDR1 is MRHNA and CDR2 SNTAGT. CDR3 length: 17 amino acids.

The rearrangement uses TRBV7-9 and TRBJ2-5; D not resolved. CDR1 is SEHNR, CDR2 FQNEAQ, per germline (reference sequence). The CDR3 covers 11 residues. The V end lost 5 bases, the J end lost 1 base, and 2 bases lay between the germline ends. This chain's CDR3 is CASSRQETQYF. The CDR3 coding sequence is TGTGCCAGCAGCCGCCAAGAGACCCAGTACTTC.

J is TRBJ2-1 and V is TRBV7-9; 12 bases are shared with TRBD2. The germline gives CDR1 SEHNR, CDR2 FQNEAQ (reference sequence). The CDR3 is made up of 15 amino acids. V shed 7 bases, J shed 4 bases, and the junction held 5 bases outside the gene matches. CDR3 residues: CASTRLAGEYNEQFF. The CDR3 nucleotides read TGTGCCAGCACCAGACTAGCGGGGGAGTACAATGAGCAGTTCTTC.